This TCR beta chain was recovered during a study of shared clonotypes between healthy human individuals. Naive CD4+ cells were CD45RA-selected; the remaining cells were memory. Clones were read by immunoSEQ multiplex PCR, and TCRdb kept only the in-frame ones, dropping some. Of 1.6 million or so clones in the sample, about 98.5% were seen once. This CDR3 spans 14 amino acids. Germline V lookup: CDR1 SNHLY, CDR2 FYNNEI. V trimming: 8 bases; J trimming: 4 bases; junction bases outside the gene matches: 5. Sequenced sample: naive CD4+ T cells sorted from blood. Subset noted: CD45RA+ positively selected. This clonotype originated in a man aged 25 to 40 in good health. The chain links TRBV2 to TRBJ2-2; TRBD2 aligns across 9 bases. The CDR3 loop reads CASSREGGTGELFF. CDR3 nucleotides: TGTGCCAGCTCGCGGGAGGGGGGCACCGGGGAGCTGTTTTTT.